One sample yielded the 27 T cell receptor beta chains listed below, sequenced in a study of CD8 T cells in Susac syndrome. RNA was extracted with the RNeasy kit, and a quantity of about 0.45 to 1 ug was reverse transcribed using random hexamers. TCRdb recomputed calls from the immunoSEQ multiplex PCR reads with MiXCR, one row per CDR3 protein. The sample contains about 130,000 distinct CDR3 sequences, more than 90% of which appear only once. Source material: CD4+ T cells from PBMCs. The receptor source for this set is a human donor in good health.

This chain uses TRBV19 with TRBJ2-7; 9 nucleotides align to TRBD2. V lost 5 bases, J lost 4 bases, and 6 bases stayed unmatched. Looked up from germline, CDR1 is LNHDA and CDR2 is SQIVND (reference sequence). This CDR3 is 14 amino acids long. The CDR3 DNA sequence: TGTGCCAGTAGTGCCAGCGGGAGGCTGTACGAGCAGTACTTC. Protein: CASSASGRLYEQYF.

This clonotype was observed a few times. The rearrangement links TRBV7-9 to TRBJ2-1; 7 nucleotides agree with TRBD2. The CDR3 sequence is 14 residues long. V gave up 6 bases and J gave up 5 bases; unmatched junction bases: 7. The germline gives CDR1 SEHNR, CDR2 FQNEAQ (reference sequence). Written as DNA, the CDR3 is TGTGCCAGCAGTGGGAGGGCCATCGACAATGAGCAGTTCTTC. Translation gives CASSGRAIDNEQFF.

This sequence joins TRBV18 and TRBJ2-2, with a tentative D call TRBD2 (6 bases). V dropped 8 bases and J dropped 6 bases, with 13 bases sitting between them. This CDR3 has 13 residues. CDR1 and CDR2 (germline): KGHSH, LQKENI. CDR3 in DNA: TGTGCCAGCCGGAGGGCCCTGGCCGGGGAGCTGTTTTTT. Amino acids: CASRRALAGELFF.

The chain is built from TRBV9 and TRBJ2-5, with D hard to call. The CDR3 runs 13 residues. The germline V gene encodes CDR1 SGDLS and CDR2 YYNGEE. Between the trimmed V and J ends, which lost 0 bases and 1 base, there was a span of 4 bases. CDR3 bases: TGTGCCAGCAGCGTAGTCCCCCAAGAGACCCAGTACTTC. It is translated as CASSVVPQETQYF.

The CDR3 sequence is CASSEGRGSYNEQFF. The CDR3 DNA follows: TGTGCCAGCAGTGAGGGCAGGGGCTCCTACAATGAGCAGTTCTTC. This rearrangement joins TRBV2 to TRBJ2-1, with D possibly TRBD1 on 6 matching bases. Per germline, CDR1 SNHLY and CDR2 FYNNEI. The CDR3 runs 15 residues. Trimming took 3 bases from V and 0 from J, leaving 9 bases between them.

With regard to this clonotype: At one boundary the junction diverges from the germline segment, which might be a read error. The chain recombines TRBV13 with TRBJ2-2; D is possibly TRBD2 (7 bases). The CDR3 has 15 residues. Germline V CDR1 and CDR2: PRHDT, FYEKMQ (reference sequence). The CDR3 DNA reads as TGTGCCAGCAGGTTAGGGGGGGCGAACACCGGGGAGCTGTTTTTT. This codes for CASRLGGANTGELFF.

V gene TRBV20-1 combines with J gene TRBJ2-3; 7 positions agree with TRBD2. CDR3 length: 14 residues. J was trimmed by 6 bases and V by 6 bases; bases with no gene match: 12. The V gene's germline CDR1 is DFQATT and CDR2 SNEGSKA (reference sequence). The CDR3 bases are TGCAGTGCCCCTAGCGGCTCACGAGGGGATACGCAGTATTTT. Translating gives CSAPSGSRGDTQYF.

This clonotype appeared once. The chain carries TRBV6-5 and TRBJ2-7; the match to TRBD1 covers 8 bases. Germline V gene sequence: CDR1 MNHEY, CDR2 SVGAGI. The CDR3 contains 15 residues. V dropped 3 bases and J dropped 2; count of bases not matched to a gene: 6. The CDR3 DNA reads TGTGCCAGCAGTTATCTGGGACAGGAGACCTACGAGCAGTACTTC. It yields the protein CASSYLGQETYEQYF.

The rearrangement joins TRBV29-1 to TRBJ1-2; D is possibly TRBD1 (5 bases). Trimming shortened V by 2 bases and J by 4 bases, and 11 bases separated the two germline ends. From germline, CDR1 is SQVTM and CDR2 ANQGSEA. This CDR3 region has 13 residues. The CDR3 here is CSVESGTGYGYTF. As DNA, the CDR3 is TGCAGCGTTGAAAGCGGGACGGGCTATGGCTACACCTTC.

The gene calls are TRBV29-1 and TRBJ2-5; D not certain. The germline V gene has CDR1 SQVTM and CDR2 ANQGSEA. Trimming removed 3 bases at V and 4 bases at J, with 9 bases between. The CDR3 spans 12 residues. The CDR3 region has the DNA TGCAGCGTTGATGTTTGGGGAGAGACCCAGTACTTC. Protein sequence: CSVDVWGETQYF.

Written as DNA, the CDR3 is TGCAGCGCAGGGGACACGCCGGGGGAGACCCAGTACTTC. Translated: CSAGDTPGETQYF. The rearrangement joins TRBV29-1 to TRBJ2-5; possibly TRBD1 for D (6 bases). The CDR3 runs 13 residues. Trimming pared 7 bases from V and 5 bases from J, leaving 17 bases between. Germline CDR1 and CDR2: SQVTM and ANQGSEA.

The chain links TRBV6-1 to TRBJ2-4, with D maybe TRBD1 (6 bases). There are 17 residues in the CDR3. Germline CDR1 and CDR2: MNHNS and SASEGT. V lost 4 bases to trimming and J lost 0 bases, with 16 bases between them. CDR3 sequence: CASSVQTGSLAKNIQYF. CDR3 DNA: TGTGCCAGCAGTGTACAAACAGGGAGCCTAGCCAAAAACATTCAGTACTTC.

This CDR3 is CSVEKNRQNEQFF. The CDR3 nucleotides are TGCAGCGTTGAAAAAAATCGCCAAAATGAGCAGTTCTTC. This chain uses TRBV29-1 with TRBJ2-1; D is uncertain. In germline, CDR1 is SQVTM, CDR2 ANQGSEA. Trimming stripped 2 bases from V and 7 bases from J, with 12 bases between. The CDR3 sequence is 13 residues long.

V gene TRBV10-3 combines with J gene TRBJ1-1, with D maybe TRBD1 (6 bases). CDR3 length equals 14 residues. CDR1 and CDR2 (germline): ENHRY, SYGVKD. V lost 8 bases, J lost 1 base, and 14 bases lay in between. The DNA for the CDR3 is TGTGCCATCCGGGGGCCGGGAGGGAACACTGAAGCTTTCTTT. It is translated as CAIRGPGGNTEAFF.

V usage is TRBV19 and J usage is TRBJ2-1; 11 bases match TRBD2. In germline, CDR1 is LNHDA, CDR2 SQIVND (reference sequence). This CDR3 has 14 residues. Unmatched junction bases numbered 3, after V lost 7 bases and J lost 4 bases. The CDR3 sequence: CASKASGGYNEQFF. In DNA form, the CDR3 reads TGTGCCAGTAAGGCTAGCGGGGGGTACAATGAGCAGTTCTTC.

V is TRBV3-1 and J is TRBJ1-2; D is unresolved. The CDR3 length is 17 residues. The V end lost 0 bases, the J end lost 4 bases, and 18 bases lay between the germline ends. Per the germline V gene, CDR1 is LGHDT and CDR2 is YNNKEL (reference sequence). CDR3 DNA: TGTGCCAGCAGCCAAGATAAAGGGTCGGGAGGCGTCTATGGCTACACCTTC. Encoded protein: CASSQDKGSGGVYGYTF.

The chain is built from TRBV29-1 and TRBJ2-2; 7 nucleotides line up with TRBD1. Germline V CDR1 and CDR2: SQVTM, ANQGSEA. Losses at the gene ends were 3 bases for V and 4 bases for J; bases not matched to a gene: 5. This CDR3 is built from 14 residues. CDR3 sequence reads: CSVERGGFTGELFF. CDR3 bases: TGCAGCGTTGAGCGAGGGGGCTTCACCGGGGAGCTGTTTTTT.

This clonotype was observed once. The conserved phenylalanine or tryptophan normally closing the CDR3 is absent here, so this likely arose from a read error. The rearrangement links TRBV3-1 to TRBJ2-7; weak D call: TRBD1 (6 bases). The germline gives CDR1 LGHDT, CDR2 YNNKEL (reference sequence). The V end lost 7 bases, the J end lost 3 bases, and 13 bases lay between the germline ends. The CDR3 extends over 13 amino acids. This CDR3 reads CASTGASLYEQYC. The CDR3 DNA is TGTGCCAGCACAGGGGCCTCACTCTACGAGCAGTACTGC.

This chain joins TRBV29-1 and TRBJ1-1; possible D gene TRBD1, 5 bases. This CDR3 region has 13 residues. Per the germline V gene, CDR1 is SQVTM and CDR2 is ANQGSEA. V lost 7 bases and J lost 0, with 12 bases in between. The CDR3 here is CSAGDSLNTEAFF. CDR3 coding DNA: TGCAGCGCAGGAGACAGCTTGAACACTGAAGCTTTCTTT.

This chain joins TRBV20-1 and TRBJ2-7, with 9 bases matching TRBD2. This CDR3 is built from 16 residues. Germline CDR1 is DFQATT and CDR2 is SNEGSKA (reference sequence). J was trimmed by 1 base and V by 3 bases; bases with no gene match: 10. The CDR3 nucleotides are TGCAGTGCTAGGACTGATGGGACTAGCATATCCTACGAGCAGTACTTC. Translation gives CSARTDGTSISYEQYF.

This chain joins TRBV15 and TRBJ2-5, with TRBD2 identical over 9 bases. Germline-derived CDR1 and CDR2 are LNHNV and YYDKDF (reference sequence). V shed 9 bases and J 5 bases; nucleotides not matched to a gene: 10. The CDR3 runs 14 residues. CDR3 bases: TGTGCCACTGCATTAGCGGGAGCCCAGGAGACCCAGTACTTC. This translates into CATALAGAQETQYF.

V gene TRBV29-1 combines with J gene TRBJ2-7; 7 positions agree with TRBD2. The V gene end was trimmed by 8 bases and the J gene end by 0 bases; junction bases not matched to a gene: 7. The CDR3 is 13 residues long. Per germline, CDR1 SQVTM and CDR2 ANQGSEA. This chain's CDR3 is CSCRGLSSYEQYF. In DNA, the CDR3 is TGCAGCTGTCGGGGACTATCCTCCTACGAGCAGTACTTC.

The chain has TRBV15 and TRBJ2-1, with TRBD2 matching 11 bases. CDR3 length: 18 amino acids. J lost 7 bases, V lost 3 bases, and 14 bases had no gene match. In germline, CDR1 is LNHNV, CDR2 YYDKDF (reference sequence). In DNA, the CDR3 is TGTGCCACCAGCAGCCGATATCTGACTAGCGGGAAAGTAAATGAGCAGTTCTTC. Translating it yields CATSSRYLTSGKVNEQFF. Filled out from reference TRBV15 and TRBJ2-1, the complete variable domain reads DAMVIQNPRYQVTQFGKPVTLSCSQTLNHNVMYWYQQKSSQAPKLLFHYYDKDFNNEADTPDNFQSRRPNTSFCFLDIRSPGLGDTAMYLCATSSRYLTSGKVNEQFFGPGTRLTVL.

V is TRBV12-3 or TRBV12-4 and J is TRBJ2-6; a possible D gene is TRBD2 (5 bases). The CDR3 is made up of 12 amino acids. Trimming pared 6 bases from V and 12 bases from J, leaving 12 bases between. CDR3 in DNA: TGTGCCAGCAGCCGGGAATCCTCCGTCCTGACTTTC. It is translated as CASSRESSVLTF.

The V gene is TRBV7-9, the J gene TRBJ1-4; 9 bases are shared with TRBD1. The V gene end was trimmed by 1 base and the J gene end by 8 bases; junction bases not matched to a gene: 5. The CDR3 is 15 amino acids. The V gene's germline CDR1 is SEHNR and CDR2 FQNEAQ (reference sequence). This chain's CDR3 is CASSLGDRDNEKLFF. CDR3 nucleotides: TGTGCCAGCAGCTTAGGGGACAGGGATAACGAAAAACTGTTTTTT.

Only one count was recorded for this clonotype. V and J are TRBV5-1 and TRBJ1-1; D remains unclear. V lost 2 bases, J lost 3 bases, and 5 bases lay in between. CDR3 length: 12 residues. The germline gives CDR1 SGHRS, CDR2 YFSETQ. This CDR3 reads CASSLMDTEAFF. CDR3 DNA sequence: TGCGCCAGCAGCTTAATGGACACTGAAGCTTTCTTT.

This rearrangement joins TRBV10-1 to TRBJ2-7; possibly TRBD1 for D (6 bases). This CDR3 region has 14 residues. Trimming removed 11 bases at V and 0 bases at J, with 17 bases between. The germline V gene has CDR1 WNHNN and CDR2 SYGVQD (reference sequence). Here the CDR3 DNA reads TGCGCCTCTAACGACAGGTCGAGCTCCTACGAGCAGTACTTC. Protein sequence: CASNDRSSSYEQYF.